The 13 T cell receptor beta chains below were found in one sample sequenced in a study of T-cell reconstitution after alpha-beta-depleted transplantation in children listed by TCRdb under 2016. Receptor amplification or capture employed PCR. The listed sequencing device is Illumina HiSeq 2500. TCR libraries were prepared with molecular barcoding, using unique molecular identifiers to normalize TCRbeta repertoire quantification. The public reads were reanalyzed by TCRdb: fastp trimming at Q25, MiXCR alignment, in-frame beta chains only. Entries that share a CDR3 protein sequence are merged under the most common genes and DNA. Counted in this sample were approximately 510,000 distinct CDR3 sequences; about a sixth of them appeared once. The ten top clones hold around 3.3% of the sample. Material: PBMCs from the stem cell graft donor, obtained from the stem cell graft. The receptors derive from a human donor who donated a stem cell graft to a child with acute lymphoblastic leukemia.

The V gene is TRBV5-1, the J gene TRBJ1-1, with D possibly TRBD1 on 5 matching bases. With 5 bases removed from V and 1 base from J, the gap between germline ends came to 9 bases. The length of the CDR3 is 13 residues. The germline CDR1 and CDR2 sequences are SGHRS and YFSETQ. CDR3 sequence (DNA): TGCGCCAGCAGTATGACAGAGAACACTGAAGCTTTCTTT. Amino acid sequence: CASSMTENTEAFF.

This chain joins TRBV27 and TRBJ1-5; D gene ambiguous. The length of the CDR3 is 13 residues. V was trimmed by 4 bases and J by 3 bases, leaving 7 bases between them. Germline V CDR1 and CDR2: MNHEY, SMNVEV (reference sequence). The CDR3 sequence: CASSSEVNQPQHF. The CDR3, as DNA: TGTGCCAGCAGTTCCGAGGTCAATCAGCCCCAGCATTTT.

The rearrangement links TRBV21-1 to TRBJ2-7; no DNA check was done on the table's D call, TRBD1. TRBV21-1 represents a pseudogene. The CDR3 spans 17 residues. The CDR3 nucleotides are TGTGCCAGCAGCAAAATCGAGGCAGGGGGCGACGCCTACGAGCAGTACTTC. It is translated as CASSKIEAGGDAYEQYF.

CDR3 protein: CASSIRFTGELFF. Written as DNA, the CDR3 is TGTGCCAGCAGCATCAGGTTCACCGGGGAGCTGTTTTTT. The chain employs TRBV7-3 and TRBJ2-2; D is unresolved. This CDR3 comprises 13 residues. Germline values: CDR1 SGHTA, CDR2 FQGTGA. V was clipped by 5 bases and J by 4 bases, with 8 bases between them.

V gene TRBV20-1 combines with J gene TRBJ1-1, with 7 bases identical to TRBD1. J was trimmed by 9 bases and V by 6 bases; bases with no gene match: 10. CDR1 is DFQATT, CDR2 SNEGSKA, per germline (reference sequence). The CDR3 consists of 12 residues. CDR3 nucleotide sequence: TGCAGTGCCCAGAGAGGGGGCCAGAAAGCTTTCTTT. It yields the protein CSAQRGGQKAFF.

This clonotype was counted many times. The V and J genes are TRBV28 and TRBJ1-4; D possibly corresponds to TRBD1 (5 bases). This CDR3 spans 14 amino acids. V was shortened by 5 bases and J by 6 bases, with 13 bases between the two germline ends. Germline loops: CDR1 MDHEN, CDR2 SYDVKM. The DNA for the CDR3 is TGTGCCAGCAGTCCAGGGTCGGTCTATGAAAAACTGTTTTTT. Its protein is CASSPGSVYEKLFF.

The V gene is TRBV4-1, the J gene TRBJ2-7; 8 nucleotides align to TRBD1. This CDR3 comprises 14 residues. Trimming removed 4 bases from V and 2 bases from J; junction bases left unmatched: 4. From germline, CDR1 is MGHRA and CDR2 YSYEKL. CDR3 coding DNA: TGCGCCAGCAGCCCAACGACAGGGGCCTACGAGCAGTACTTC. Residues: CASSPTTGAYEQYF.

V is TRBV5-1 and J is TRBJ2-7, with a weak D call TRBD2 (6 bases). The V end lost 0 bases, the J end lost 5 bases, and 15 bases lay between the germline ends. The germline gives CDR1 SGHRS, CDR2 YFSETQ. CDR3 length equals 15 residues. CDR3 DNA sequence: TGCGCCAGCAGCTTGGAGGGGAGGCCTCCCGACGAGCAGTACTTC. Translating gives CASSLEGRPPDEQYF.

The chain links TRBV20-1 to TRBJ1-5; a weak D match, TRBD1 (6 bases). V lost 6 bases to trimming and J lost 2 bases, with 20 bases between them. Germline values: CDR1 DFQATT, CDR2 SNEGSKA (reference sequence). This CDR3 is built from 16 residues. In nucleotides, the CDR3 is TGCAGTGCGATTAGCGTCGGGGGCAGGGGCAATCAGCCCCAGCATTTT. Encoded protein: CSAISVGGRGNQPQHF.

This clonotype was observed a handful of times. V gene TRBV5-1 combines with J gene TRBJ1-2; D is unclear. V shed 3 bases and J shed 2 bases, with 17 bases lying between them. This CDR3 has 16 amino acids. CDR1 is SGHRS and CDR2 is YFSETQ in the germline V gene. CDR3 nucleotides: TGCGCCAGCAGCTCCCAGGTTGGGTCGCCCAACTATGGCTACACCTTC. As protein: CASSSQVGSPNYGYTF.

J is TRBJ2-3 and V is TRBV21-1; the table's D call, TRBD2, was not checked against the DNA. TRBV21-1 is given as a pseudogene. This CDR3 spans 17 amino acids. The CDR3 protein is CASSSSSGSTRTDTQYF. The DNA for the CDR3 is TGTGCCAGCAGCAGTAGTAGCGGGAGCACTCGCACAGATACGCAGTATTTT.

The CDR3 nucleotides read TGTGCCAGCAGCGTTTCCCAGGTTTCCTACAATGAGCAGTTCTTC. Translation: CASSVSQVSYNEQFF. This chain uses TRBV9 with TRBJ2-1; D is ambiguous. CDR1 and CDR2 from the germline V gene are SGDLS and YYNGEE. The CDR3 runs to 15 residues. Between the trimmed V and J ends, which lost 2 bases and 1 base, there was a span of 10 bases.

The V call is TRBV20-1, the J call TRBJ2-7; D is uncertain. CDR3 length: 14 amino acids. Looked up from germline, CDR1 is DFQATT and CDR2 is SNEGSKA (reference sequence). The ends were cut back, 3 bases at V and 4 bases at J, with 16 bases in the middle. The CDR3 spells CSARSPQISYEQYF. The CDR3 bases are TGCAGTGCTAGGTCACCCCAGATCAGTTACGAGCAGTACTTC.